These T cell receptor beta chains were read from a single sample in a study of T cell responses to AZD1222 COVID-19 vaccine. Repertoires were generated with immunoSEQ multiplex PCR, while TCRdb's copy carries only in-frame clones and drops some. There are around 130,000 clones in the sample; 80% to 90% occur only once, and around 3% lies in the top ten. Sequences were derived from peripheral blood, sampled on day 0 of AZD1222 vaccination. These receptors came from an adult in good health. CDR3s include the opening cysteine and the closing phenylalanine or tryptophan.

CDR3,V,J
CASSPQPAGLAGGEQYF,TRBV4-2,TRBJ2-7
CASTRAREQFF,TRBV10-1,TRBJ2-1
CASRTSPDHQPQHF,TRBV28,TRBJ1-5
CASSGGQGNQPQHF,TRBV19,TRBJ1-5
CASSPSTGRGYEQYF,TRBV27,TRBJ2-7
CASSLFILNEQFF,TRBV7-2,TRBJ2-1
CASSTVNSGRAVNEQFF,TRBV6-2/TRBV6-3,TRBJ2-1
CASSPGGNYGYTF,TRBV12-3/TRBV12-4,TRBJ1-2
CASRSYYEQYF,TRBV28,TRBJ2-7
CATSREIGPSEAYF,TRBV15,TRBJ2-7
CASKLGQPYEQYF,TRBV6-5,TRBJ2-7
CASSLAGVRELFF,TRBV7-9,TRBJ2-2
CASQGSRRQSSYEQYF,TRBV28,TRBJ2-7
CASSQERASAIQYF,TRBV4-1,TRBJ2-4
CASTFWGLRGENTGELFF,TRBV28,TRBJ2-2
CASSESSGGLAGETQYF,TRBV10-2,TRBJ2-5
CASRQGLAGTGELFF,TRBV19,TRBJ2-2
CASSGQGPYNSPLHF,TRBV7-9,TRBJ1-6
CSVGHGNTIYF,TRBV29-1,TRBJ1-3
CASSLAFGGGNYGYTF,TRBV5-1,TRBJ1-2
CASSDKPSGDYNEQFF,TRBV6-4,TRBJ2-1
CASSGPDSSGANVLTF,TRBV7-6,TRBJ2-6
CAISELADNEQFF,TRBV10-3,TRBJ2-1
CASSAPSGKPLETQYF,TRBV19,TRBJ2-5
CASSFGQDADTQYF,TRBV5-1,TRBJ2-3
CASSSARGVYEQYF,TRBV19,TRBJ2-7
CASSPGTYFGELFF,TRBV7-9,TRBJ2-2
CASSLDGGKRTEAFF,TRBV11-2,TRBJ1-1
CASSVGRLGTEAFF,TRBV5-8,TRBJ1-1
CASSLYGLAGSTDTQYF,TRBV6-6,TRBJ2-3
CASSLVSGGLAYEQYF,TRBV7-2,TRBJ2-7
CASSLGTVDGYTF,TRBV19,TRBJ1-2
CASSSGLAGWSSYEQYF,TRBV19,TRBJ2-7
CASSIDTLSGTGELFF,TRBV19,TRBJ2-2
CASSLAGGNNEQFF,TRBV3-1/TRBV3-2,TRBJ2-1
CASSVDRPYTGELFF,TRBV9,TRBJ2-2
CSVGGRPNTGELFF,TRBV29-1,TRBJ2-2
CASSLISGDGYTF,TRBV11-2,TRBJ1-2